This T cell receptor (beta chain) was recorded in a study of blood T cell repertoires in COVID-19. Clones were sequenced by immunoSEQ multiplex PCR, and TCRdb holds only the in-frame ones, with some missing. Of about 190,000 clones in the sample, roughly 86% were seen once. Germline V gene lookup returns CDR1 LNHDA and CDR2 SQIVND (reference sequence). The CDR3 is 15 amino acids. V was pared by 4 bases and J by 4 bases, with 8 bases of the junction left unmatched. The source is a man aged 18 to 30 with active or convalescent COVID-19. This sequence joins TRBV19 and TRBJ1-1; 8 nucleotides line up with TRBD1. The sequencing input was peripheral blood. This CDR3 reads CASSKNRGTATEAFF. In DNA form, the CDR3 reads TGTGCCAGTAGTAAAAACAGGGGGACGGCCACTGAAGCTTTCTTT.